The clone carrying this T cell receptor beta chain was observed at least ten times. Its specificity is unknown. The sample comes from a study of response to subunit inactivated influenza vaccine. TCRdb used MiXCR to reprocess the RT-PCR reads, holding one entry per CDR3 protein. The sample shows roughly 790,000 distinct CDR3 sequences, 21% of them seen only once. General observations from the study: Each seasonal flu vaccination may recruit only limited new T cells, authors suggested.

V lost 7 bases to trimming and J lost 3 bases, with 13 bases between them. This CDR3 is 13 amino acids long. The V gene's germline CDR1 is SQVTM and CDR2 ANQGSEA. The sequenced sample was PBMCs from blood, obtained roughly 5 days after vaccination. The sequence derives from a man aged 45-60 years who received an inactivated influenza vaccine. J is TRBJ2-1 and V is TRBV29-1; D gene ambiguous. CDR3 sequence: CSALDGSYNEQFF. For the CDR3, the DNA is TGCAGCGCCTTGGACGGAAGCTACAATGAGCAGTTCTTC.